This TCR beta chain emerged from a study of T cell responses to AZD1222 COVID-19 vaccine. Whole-study findings and limits: The study found Spike-specific TCR breadth and depth rose after two AZD1222 doses. Only a handful of AZD1222 recipients, six or seven in all, had baseline seropositivity. White British donors predominated, females outnumbered males, and clonal diversity was possibly underestimated.

This table comes from immunoSEQ multiplex PCR, and its TCRdb copy is limited to in-frame clones, with some not included. This sample has approximately 96,000 clones, with 90% to 95% found just once. Comments on this clone: Its matching antigen is unknown.

The V gene lost 7 bases and the J gene lost 5 bases, with 12 bases spanning the gap. This CDR3 spans 12 amino acids. Germline V gives CDR1 SNHLY, CDR2 FYNNEI. The chain joins TRBV2 to TRBJ2-7; D unresolved. The sequencing used peripheral blood, collected 28 days after the second AZD1222 dose. The source of this sequence is an adult who received the AZD1222 COVID-19 vaccine. CDR3: CASTERAHEQYF. DNA for the CDR3: TGTGCCAGCACCGAAAGGGCCCACGAGCAGTACTTC.